This TCR beta chain was identified in a study of blood T cell repertoires in COVID-19. Across the whole study: COVID-19 samples from acute and convalescent phases originated in the United States, Italy and Spain.

The authors' processing: Amplification with reference gene primers provided the estimates of nucleated cell counts. Using immunoSEQ multiplex PCR, the repertoire was profiled, and TCRdb retains in-frame clones only, with some absent. V, J and clone size reflect that table, while D and trimming were determined from the DNA. Of 90,000 to 100,000 clones listed, 70% to 90% are singletons. The CDR3 covers 15 residues. V gave up 2 bases and J gave up 3 bases, with 13 bases separating them. The germline V gene has CDR1 GTSNPN and CDR2 SVGIG (reference sequence). The TCR sequence derives from a man aged 55-75 years with acute or convalescent COVID-19. This chain connects TRBV30 to TRBJ1-4; perhaps TRBD1 as D (6 bases). Material: peripheral blood. The CDR3: CAWSPTGSANEKLFF. In DNA, the CDR3 is TGTGCCTGGAGTCCAACAGGGAGTGCTAATGAAAAACTGTTTTTT.